These 20 T cell receptor beta chains were all obtained from the same sample, sequenced in a study of metastatic and nonmetastatic thyroid tumors (dated by TCRdb to the early 2020s). Before undergoing thyroid surgery, none of the patients had been given any kind of treatment. The method behind the library was PCR. TCRdb records Illumina HiSeq 4000 as the sequencer. Using fastp trimming at Q25 and MiXCR clonotype assembly, TCRdb reanalyzed the public sequencing data and kept in-frame beta chains. A total of about 20,000 clones appear in this sample, 25% to 30% of them only once. The ten largest clonotypes hold 15% of the sample. The material sequenced was tumor tissue. The receptors shown here come from a female donor with papillary thyroid cancer or a benign thyroid nodule (not recorded which). Some clones in this sample may be carry-over from other donors' samples.

In its sample, this clone was seen many times. This chain uses TRBV4-1 with TRBJ2-7, with TRBD1 identical over 7 bases. V was pared by 4 bases and J by 1 base, with 7 bases of the junction left unmatched. The CDR3 runs 15 residues. Germline assignment: CDR1 MGHRA and CDR2 YSYEKL. The CDR3 DNA is TGCGCCAGCAGCCTCCCAGGGACAGCTTCCTACGAGCAGTACTTC. As protein: CASSLPGTASYEQYF.

As DNA, the CDR3 is TGCGCCAGCAGCTTGGCCTTAGCGGGAGCCGGGGAGCTGTTTTTT. This sequence encodes CASSLALAGAGELFF. The rearrangement links TRBV5-1 to TRBJ2-2; 9 bases are shared with TRBD2. Germline CDR1 is SGHRS and CDR2 is YFSETQ. CDR3 length: 15 amino acids. V dropped 0 bases and J dropped 6; count of bases not matched to a gene: 3.

In this sample, this clone turned up a few times. One end of the junction is discordant with germline, which a read error may explain. This rearrangement joins TRBV28 to TRBJ2-1, with 8 bases that match TRBD2. From germline, CDR1 is MDHEN and CDR2 SYDVKM. This CDR3 comprises 14 residues. As DNA, the CDR3 is TGTGCCAGCAGAAGACTAGCGATCAACAATAAGCAGTTCTTC. This encodes CASRRLAINNKQFF. Using reference TRBV28 and TRBJ2-1 for the parts outside the CDR3, the full variable domain is DVKVTQSSRYLVKRTGEKVFLECVQDMDHENMFWYRQDPGLGLRLIYFSYDVKMKEKGDIPEGYSVSREKKERFSLILESASTNQTSMYLCASRRLAINNKQFFGPGTRLTVL.

V and J are TRBV3-1 and TRBJ1-2, with D hard to call. The V and J ends lost 1 base and 7 bases respectively, with 7 bases between them. Germline CDR1 is LGHDT and CDR2 is YNNKEL (reference sequence). The CDR3 covers 12 residues. The CDR3 sequence: CASSQVSSGYTF. CDR3 DNA: TGTGCCAGCAGCCAAGTCAGTTCTGGCTACACCTTC. Full variable domain (missing parts from reference TRBV3-1 and TRBJ1-2): DTAVSQTPKYLVTQMGNDKSIKCEQNLGHDTMYWYKQDSKKFLKIMFSYNNKELIINETVPNRFSPKSPDKAHLNLHINSLELGDSAVYFCASSQVSSGYTFGSGTRLTVV.

In its sample, this clone was seen many times. This may be a read error, as it is one base from a much larger clone. Other nucleotide sequences in the sample specify the same CDR3. The CDR3 DNA reads as TGCGCCAGCAGTCAAGGGGGGACACCAAAAACTGAAGCTTTCTTT. Translated, it gives CASSQGGTPKTEAFF. The V and J genes are TRBV4-3 and TRBJ1-1; tentative D call: TRBD1 (6 bases). This CDR3 region has 15 residues. Germline V lookup: CDR1 LGHNA, CDR2 YSLEER.

This clone showed up many times. The chain uses TRBV4-1 and TRBJ1-4; 7 nucleotides align to TRBD1. Germline assignment: CDR1 MGHRA and CDR2 YSYEKL. This CDR3 region has 15 residues. V lost 4 bases, J lost 2 bases, and 4 bases stayed unmatched. The CDR3 loop is CASSLVQGTNEKLFF. In nucleotides, the CDR3 is TGCGCCAGCAGCCTGGTACAGGGGACTAATGAAAAACTGTTTTTT.

This rearrangement joins TRBV5-5 to TRBJ2-7; 8 positions match TRBD2. Germline CDR1 SGHKS, CDR2 YYEKEE (reference sequence). Trimming removed 2 bases from V and 2 bases from J; junction bases left unmatched: 6. This CDR3 has 15 residues. The CDR3 sequence is CASSLTGTRAYEQYF. The CDR3 DNA is TGTGCCAGCAGCTTAACCGGGACTAGAGCCTACGAGCAGTACTTC.

This clone rates as medium-sized (0.01 to 0.1%). This sequence joins TRBV4-1 and TRBJ1-2, with D possibly matching TRBD1 (5 bases). From germline, CDR1 is MGHRA and CDR2 YSYEKL. V lost 0 bases and J lost 4, with 6 bases in between. This CDR3 is built from 13 residues. The CDR3 nucleotides read TGCGCCAGCAGCCAAGAAGGGACCTATGGCTACACCTTC. Its protein is CASSQEGTYGYTF.

This rearrangement joins TRBV28 to TRBJ2-7; TRBD2 matches at 8 bases. With V trimmed by 1 base and J by 4 bases, 6 bases remained unmatched. Germline lookup yields CDR1 MDHEN and CDR2 SYDVKM. CDR3 length equals 15 residues. CDR3 DNA: TGTGCCAGCAGTTTATCAGCTAGCGGGTGGTACGAGCAGTACTTC. This encodes CASSLSASGWYEQYF.

By share, this clone ranks as medium-sized. The rearrangement joins TRBV6-1 to TRBJ2-1; D is unresolved. In germline, CDR1 is MNHNS, CDR2 SASEGT. The CDR3 has 11 residues. Trimming took off 11 bases at V and 4 bases at J, with 9 bases between the two ends. This chain's CDR3 is CAALGYNEQFF. The CDR3 DNA follows: TGTGCCGCTCTCGGTTACAATGAGCAGTTCTTC.

This clone was detected only a few times. V is TRBV5-1 and J is TRBJ1-1; perhaps TRBD1 as D (6 bases). V lost 5 bases, J lost 4 bases, and 15 bases lay in between. From germline, CDR1 is SGHRS and CDR2 YFSETQ. The length of the CDR3 is 14 residues. CDR3 coding DNA: TGCGCCAGCAGGGCCACAGGGTCGACCACTGAAGCTTTCTTT. Translating it yields CASRATGSTTEAFF.

This clone was found a few times. The V and J genes are TRBV12-3 or TRBV12-4 and TRBJ2-1, with 9 bases matching TRBD2. V was clipped by 1 base and J by 4 bases; unmatched bases: 2. This CDR3 has 15 residues. The chain's CDR3 is CASSLETSGYNEQFF. CDR3 DNA: TGTGCCAGCAGTTTAGAGACTAGCGGATACAATGAGCAGTTCTTC.

Regarding this clone: Germline and junction disagree at one end, which may indicate a read error. The rearrangement links TRBV11-2 to TRBJ2-3; D may be TRBD2 (6 bases). CDR1 is SGHAT and CDR2 is FQNNGV in the germline V gene. This CDR3 has 15 residues. The CDR3 DNA follows: TGTGCCAGCATCTTATACTGGACTATCTCAGATACGCAGTATTTT. As protein: CASILYWTISDTQYF.

This clone has just a few counts. The CDR3 bases are TGTGCCAGCAGCTTAGCGCGCGACAGGGGATATGGCTACACCTTC. Protein sequence: CASSLARDRGYGYTF. The gene calls are TRBV7-9 and TRBJ1-2; 8 bases are shared with TRBD1. The CDR3 sequence is 15 residues long. Germline CDR1 and CDR2: SEHNR and FQNEAQ (reference sequence). The V gene end was trimmed by 0 bases and the J gene end by 5 bases; junction bases not matched to a gene: 5.

The rearrangement joins TRBV6-1 to TRBJ2-5; D remains unclear. Germline loops: CDR1 MNHNS, CDR2 SASEGT. V shed 5 bases and J shed 4 bases, with 11 bases lying between them. The CDR3 runs 13 residues. The CDR3 DNA is TGTGCCAGCAGTTCGCCAGTCCCAGAGACCCAGTACTTC. This sequence encodes CASSSPVPETQYF.

This clone has just a few counts. The chain links TRBV19 to TRBJ1-2; no clear D. Germline CDR1 and CDR2: LNHDA and SQIVND (reference sequence). The CDR3 spans 16 residues. The germline V and J ends were trimmed by 4 bases and 2 bases, with 17 bases remaining between them. For the CDR3, the DNA is TGTGCCAGTAGTACATACTTTAACACACCAAACTATGGCTACACCTTC. The encoded protein is CASSTYFNTPNYGYTF.

The chain uses TRBV13 and TRBJ1-1, with D possibly matching TRBD1 (6 bases). The length of the CDR3 is 17 residues. V was shortened by 5 bases and J by 0 bases, with 19 bases between the two germline ends. Germline CDR1 PRHDT, CDR2 FYEKMQ (reference sequence). This CDR3 is CASSPFRDKGVNTEAFF. CDR3 nucleotide sequence: TGTGCCAGCAGCCCGTTCCGGGACAAGGGAGTGAACACTGAAGCTTTCTTT.

This clone was picked up a small number of times. The chain uses TRBV12-3 or TRBV12-4 and TRBJ2-7, with D unresolved. The CDR3 length is 13 residues. The germline V and J ends were trimmed by 4 bases and 5 bases, with 12 bases remaining between them. CDR3: CASSSLPTDEQYF. The CDR3 DNA reads as TGTGCCAGCAGTTCCCTCCCCACGGACGAGCAGTACTTC.

This clone was counted a few times. The V gene is TRBV12-3 or TRBV12-4, the J gene TRBJ1-1, with a possible D match to TRBD1 (6 bases). Trimming removed 6 bases at V and 5 bases at J, with 16 bases between. The CDR3 has 14 amino acids. DNA of the CDR3: TGTGCCAGCAGGCCCACAGGGAGGGGAACTGAAGCTTTCTTT. Encoded protein: CASRPTGRGTEAFF.

Sample share makes this clone medium-sized (0.01 to 0.1%). V gene TRBV6-1 combines with J gene TRBJ2-7; D unclear. CDR3 length: 11 amino acids. Germline V lookup: CDR1 MNHNS, CDR2 SASEGT. The V and J ends lost 6 bases and 4 bases respectively, with 7 bases between them. CDR3 in DNA: TGTGCCAGCAGCCGGATTTACGAGCAGTACTTC. Amino acids: CASSRIYEQYF.